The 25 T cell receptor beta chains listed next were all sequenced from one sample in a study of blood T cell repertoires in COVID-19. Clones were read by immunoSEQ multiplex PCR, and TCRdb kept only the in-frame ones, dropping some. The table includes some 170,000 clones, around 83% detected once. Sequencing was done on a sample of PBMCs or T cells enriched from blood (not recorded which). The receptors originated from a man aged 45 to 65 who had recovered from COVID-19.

This CDR3 reads CASSLEGLAAETQYF. Written as DNA, the CDR3 is TGTGCCAGCAGTTTAGAGGGACTAGCAGCAGAGACCCAGTACTTC. The rearrangement uses TRBV6-2 or TRBV6-3 and TRBJ2-5; 9 positions agree with TRBD2. The V and J ends lost 4 bases and 4 bases, in that order; junction bases with no gene match: 7. This CDR3 comprises 15 residues. CDR1 is MNHEY and CDR2 is SVGEGT in the germline V gene.

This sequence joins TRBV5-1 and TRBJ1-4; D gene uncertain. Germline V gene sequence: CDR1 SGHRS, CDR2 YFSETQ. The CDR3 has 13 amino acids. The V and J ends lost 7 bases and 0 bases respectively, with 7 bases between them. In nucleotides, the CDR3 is TGCGCCAGCCGGAGAGCAACTAATGAAAAACTGTTTTTT. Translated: CASRRATNEKLFF.

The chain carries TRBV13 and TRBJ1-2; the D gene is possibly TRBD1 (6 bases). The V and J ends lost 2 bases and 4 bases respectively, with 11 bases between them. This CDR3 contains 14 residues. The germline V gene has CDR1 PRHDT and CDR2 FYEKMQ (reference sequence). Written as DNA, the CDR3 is TGTGCCAGCAGCTTATTGGGGGCTTCCTATGGCTACACCTTC. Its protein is CASSLLGASYGYTF.

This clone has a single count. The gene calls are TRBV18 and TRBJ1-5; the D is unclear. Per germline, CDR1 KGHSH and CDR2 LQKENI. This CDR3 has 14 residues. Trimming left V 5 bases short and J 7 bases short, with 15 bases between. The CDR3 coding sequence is TGTGCCAGCTCAGCGAGGGATGTTGGGCAGCCCCAGCATTTT. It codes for CASSARDVGQPQHF.

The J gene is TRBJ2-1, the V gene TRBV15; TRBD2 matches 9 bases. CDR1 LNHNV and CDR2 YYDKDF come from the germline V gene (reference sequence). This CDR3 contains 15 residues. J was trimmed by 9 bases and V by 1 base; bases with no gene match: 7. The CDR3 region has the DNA TGTGCCACCAGCAGAGGCGGCGGGGGGGCCCTTGAGCAGTTCTTC. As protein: CATSRGGGGALEQFF.

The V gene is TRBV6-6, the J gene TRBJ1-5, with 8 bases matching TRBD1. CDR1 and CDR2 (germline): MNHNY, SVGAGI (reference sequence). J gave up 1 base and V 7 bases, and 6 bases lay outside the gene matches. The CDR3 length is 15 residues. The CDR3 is CASNEQGGSNQPQHF. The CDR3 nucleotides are TGTGCCAGCAATGAACAGGGGGGCAGCAATCAGCCCCAGCATTTT.

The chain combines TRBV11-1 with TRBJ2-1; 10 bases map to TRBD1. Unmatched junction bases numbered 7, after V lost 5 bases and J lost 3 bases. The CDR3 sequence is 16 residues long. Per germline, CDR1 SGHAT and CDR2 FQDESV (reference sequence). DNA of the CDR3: TGTGCCAGCAGCGCCCCGGACAGGGGGTACTACAATGAGCAGTTCTTC. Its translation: CASSAPDRGYYNEQFF.

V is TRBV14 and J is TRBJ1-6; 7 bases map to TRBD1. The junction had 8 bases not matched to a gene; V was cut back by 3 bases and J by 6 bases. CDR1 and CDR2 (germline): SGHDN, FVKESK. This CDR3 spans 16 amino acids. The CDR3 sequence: CASSQVWTGINSPLHF. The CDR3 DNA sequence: TGTGCCAGCAGCCAGGTCTGGACAGGAATTAATTCACCCCTCCACTTT.

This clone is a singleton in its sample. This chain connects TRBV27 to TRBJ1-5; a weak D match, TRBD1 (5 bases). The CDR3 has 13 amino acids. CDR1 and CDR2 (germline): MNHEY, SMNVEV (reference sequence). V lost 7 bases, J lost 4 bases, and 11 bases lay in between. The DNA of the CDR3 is TGTGCCAGCAAAGCGACAGCGAATCAGCCCCAGCATTTT. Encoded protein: CASKATANQPQHF.

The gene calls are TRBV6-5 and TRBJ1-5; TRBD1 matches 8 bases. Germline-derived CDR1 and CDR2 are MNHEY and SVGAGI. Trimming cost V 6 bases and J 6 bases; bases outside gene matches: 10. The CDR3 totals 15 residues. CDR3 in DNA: TGTGCCAGCAGACTGGACAGGGCCACGAGTCAGCCCCAGCATTTT. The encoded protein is CASRLDRATSQPQHF.

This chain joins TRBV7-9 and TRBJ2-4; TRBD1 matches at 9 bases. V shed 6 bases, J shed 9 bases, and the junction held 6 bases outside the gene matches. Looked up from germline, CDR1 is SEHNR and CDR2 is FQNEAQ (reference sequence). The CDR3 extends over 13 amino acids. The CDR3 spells CASRSGTGTIQYF. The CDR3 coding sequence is TGTGCCAGCAGATCCGGGACAGGGACCATTCAGTACTTC.

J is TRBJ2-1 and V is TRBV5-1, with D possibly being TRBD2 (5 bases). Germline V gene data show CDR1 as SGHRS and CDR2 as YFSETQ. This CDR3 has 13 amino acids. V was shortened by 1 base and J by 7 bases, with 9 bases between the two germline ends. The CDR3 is CASSLSTGNEQFF. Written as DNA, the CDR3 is TGCGCCAGCAGCTTGTCGACGGGGAATGAGCAGTTCTTC.

CDR3 DNA: TGTGCCAGTAGTATATTGGCAGGGGGATTGAACACTGAAGCTTTCTTT. This translates into CASSILAGGLNTEAFF. The gene calls are TRBV19 and TRBJ1-1; 7 bases are a match to TRBD1. Germline V gene data show CDR1 as LNHDA and CDR2 as SQIVND (reference sequence). The CDR3 spans 16 residues. After removal of 2 bases from V and 0 bases from J, the junction contained 6 bases not matched to a gene.

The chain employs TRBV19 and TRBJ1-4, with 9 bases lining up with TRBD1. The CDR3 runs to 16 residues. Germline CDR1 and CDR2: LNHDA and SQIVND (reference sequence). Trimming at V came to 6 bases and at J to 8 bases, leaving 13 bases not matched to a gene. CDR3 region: CASSPGTGSSGEKLFF. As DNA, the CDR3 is TGTGCCAGTAGCCCCGGGACAGGGAGTTCGGGAGAAAAACTGTTTTTT.

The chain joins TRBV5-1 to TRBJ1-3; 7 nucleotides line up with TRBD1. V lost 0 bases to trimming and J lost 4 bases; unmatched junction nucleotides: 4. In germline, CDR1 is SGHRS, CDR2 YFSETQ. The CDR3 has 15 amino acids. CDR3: CASSLVGQDGNTIYF. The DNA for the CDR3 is TGCGCCAGCAGCTTGGTAGGACAGGACGGAAACACCATATATTTT.

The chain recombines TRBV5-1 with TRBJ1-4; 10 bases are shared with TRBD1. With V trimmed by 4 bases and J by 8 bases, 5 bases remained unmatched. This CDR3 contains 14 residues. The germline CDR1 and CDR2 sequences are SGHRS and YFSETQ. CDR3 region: CASSTGTGAEKLFF. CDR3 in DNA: TGCGCCAGCAGCACCGGGACAGGGGCGGAAAAACTGTTTTTT.

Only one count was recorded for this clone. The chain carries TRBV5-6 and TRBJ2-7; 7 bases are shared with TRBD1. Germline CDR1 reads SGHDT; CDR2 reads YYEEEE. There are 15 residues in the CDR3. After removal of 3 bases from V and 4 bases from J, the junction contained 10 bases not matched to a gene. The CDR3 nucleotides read TGTGCCAGCAGCTCGCGACAGGGTGGCGAATACGAGCAGTACTTC. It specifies CASSSRQGGEYEQYF.

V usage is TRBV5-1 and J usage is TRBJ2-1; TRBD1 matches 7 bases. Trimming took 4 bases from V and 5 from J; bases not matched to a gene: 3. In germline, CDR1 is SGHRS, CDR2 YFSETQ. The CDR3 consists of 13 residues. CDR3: CASSGTVDNEQFF. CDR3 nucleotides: TGCGCCAGCAGCGGGACAGTTGACAATGAGCAGTTCTTC.

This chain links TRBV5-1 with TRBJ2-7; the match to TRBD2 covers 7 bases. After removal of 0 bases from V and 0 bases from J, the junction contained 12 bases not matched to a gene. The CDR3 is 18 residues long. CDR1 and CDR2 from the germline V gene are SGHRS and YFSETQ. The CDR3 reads CASSLGSGLGTHSYEQYF. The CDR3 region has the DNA TGCGCCAGCAGCTTGGGTAGCGGGTTAGGGACGCACTCCTACGAGCAGTACTTC.

The chain's CDR3 is CASSLLQGQGAYGYTF. CDR3 coding DNA: TGTGCCAGCAGTTTACTGCAGGGACAGGGCGCCTATGGCTACACCTTC. The J gene is TRBJ1-2, the V gene TRBV6-5; 9 nucleotides line up with TRBD1. Germline V gene lookup returns CDR1 MNHEY and CDR2 SVGAGI. CDR3 length: 16 amino acids. The V gene end was trimmed by 4 bases and the J gene end by 4 bases; junction bases not matched to a gene: 10.

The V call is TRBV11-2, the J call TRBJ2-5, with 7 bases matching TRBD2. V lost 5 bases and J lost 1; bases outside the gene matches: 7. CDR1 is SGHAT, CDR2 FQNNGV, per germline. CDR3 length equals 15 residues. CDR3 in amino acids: CASSSTGTIQETQYF. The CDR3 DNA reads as TGTGCCAGCAGCAGTACCGGGACTATCCAAGAGACCCAGTACTTC.

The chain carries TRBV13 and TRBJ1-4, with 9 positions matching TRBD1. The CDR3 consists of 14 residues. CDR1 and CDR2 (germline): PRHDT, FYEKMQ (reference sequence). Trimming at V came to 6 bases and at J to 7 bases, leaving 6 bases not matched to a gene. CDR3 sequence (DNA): TGTGCCAGCAGATCGGGACAGGGAGGTGAAAAACTGTTTTTT. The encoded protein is CASRSGQGGEKLFF. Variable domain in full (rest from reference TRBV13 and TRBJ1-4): AAGVIQSPRHLIKEKRETATLKCYPIPRHDTVYWYQQGPGQDPQFLISFYEKMQSDKGSIPDRFSAQQFSDYHSELNMSSLELGDSALYFCASRSGQGGEKLFFGSGTQLSVL.

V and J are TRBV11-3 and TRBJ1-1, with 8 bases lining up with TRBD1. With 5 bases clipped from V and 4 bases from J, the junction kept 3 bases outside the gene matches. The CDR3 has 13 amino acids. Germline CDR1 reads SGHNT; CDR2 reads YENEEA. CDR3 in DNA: TGTGCCAGCAGCCCTACAGGGGGCACTGAAGCTTTCTTT. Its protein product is CASSPTGGTEAFF.

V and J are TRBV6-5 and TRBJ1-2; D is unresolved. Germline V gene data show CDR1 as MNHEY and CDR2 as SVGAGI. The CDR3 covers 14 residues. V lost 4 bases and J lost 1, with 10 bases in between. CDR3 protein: CASSSRKYNYGYTF. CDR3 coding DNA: TGTGCCAGCAGTTCCAGGAAGTATAACTATGGCTACACCTTC.

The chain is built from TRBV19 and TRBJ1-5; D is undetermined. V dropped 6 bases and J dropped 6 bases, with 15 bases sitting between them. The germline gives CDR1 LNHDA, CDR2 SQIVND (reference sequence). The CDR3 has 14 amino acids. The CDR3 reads CASSLTEHRQPQHF. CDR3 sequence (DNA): TGTGCCAGTAGCTTAACAGAGCACCGTCAGCCCCAGCATTTT.